This entry describes one TCR beta chain. TCRdb re-called the reads through MiXCR, storing one row per CDR3 protein. The sample includes approximately 180,000 distinct CDR3 sequences, approximately 18% of them seen just once. The data are from a study of T cell repertoires in cytomegalovirus infection. V was clipped by 6 bases and J by 2 bases; unmatched bases: 10. The germline gives CDR1 MGHRA, CDR2 YSYEKL. This CDR3 is built from 16 residues. The TCR originated in a human donor in good health (CMV status not recorded). Some clones in this sample may be carry-over from other donors' samples. Sequenced input: CD8+ T cells from PBMCs. This rearrangement joins TRBV4-1 to TRBJ1-2; TRBD1 aligns across 9 bases. The CDR3 sequence: CASRNRDRDSNYGYTF. The CDR3 bases are TGCGCCAGCAGAAACCGGGACAGGGACTCAAACTATGGCTACACCTTC.